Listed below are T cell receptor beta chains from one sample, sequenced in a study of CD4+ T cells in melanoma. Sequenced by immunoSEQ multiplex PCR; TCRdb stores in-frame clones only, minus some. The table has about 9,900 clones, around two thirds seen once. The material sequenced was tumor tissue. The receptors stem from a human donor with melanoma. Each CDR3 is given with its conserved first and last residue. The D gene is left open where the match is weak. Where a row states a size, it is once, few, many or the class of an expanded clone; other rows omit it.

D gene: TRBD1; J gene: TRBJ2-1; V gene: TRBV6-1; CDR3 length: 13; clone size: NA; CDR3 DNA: TGTGCCAGCAGTGGGACAGGGTACAATGAGCAGTTCTTC; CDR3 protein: CASSGTGYNEQFF
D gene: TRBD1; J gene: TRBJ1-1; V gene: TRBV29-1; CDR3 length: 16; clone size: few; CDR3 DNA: TGCAGCGCCTACTCCGGTGGGACAGGGGTCCCCACTGAAGCTTTCTTT; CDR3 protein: CSAYSGGTGVPTEAFF
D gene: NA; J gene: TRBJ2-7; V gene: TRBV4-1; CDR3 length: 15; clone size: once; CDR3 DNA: TGCGCCAGCAGCCAAGAATGGGGGACCTCCTACGAGCAGTACTTC; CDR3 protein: CASSQEWGTSYEQYF
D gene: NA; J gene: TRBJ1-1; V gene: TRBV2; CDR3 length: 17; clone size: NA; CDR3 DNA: TGTGCCAGCAGTGGGGAGAGGGGAAGGGACATTAGGACTGAAGCTTTCTTT; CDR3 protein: CASSGERGRDIRTEAFF
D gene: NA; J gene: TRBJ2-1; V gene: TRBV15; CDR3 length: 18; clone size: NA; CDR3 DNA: TGTGCCACCAGCAGAGAATTAAGGGGGGGCGGTTTAAACAATGAGCAGTTCTTC; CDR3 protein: CATSRELRGGGLNNEQFF
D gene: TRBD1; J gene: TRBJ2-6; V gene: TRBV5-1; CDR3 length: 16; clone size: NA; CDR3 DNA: TGCGCCAGCAGCTTTACAGGGGTCTCTGGGGCCAACGTCCTGACTTTC; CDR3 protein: CASSFTGVSGANVLTF
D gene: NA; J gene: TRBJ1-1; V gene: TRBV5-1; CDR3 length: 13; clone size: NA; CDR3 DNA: TGCGCCAGCAGCTTACAAGGGGACACTGAAGCTTTCTTT; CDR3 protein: CASSLQGDTEAFF
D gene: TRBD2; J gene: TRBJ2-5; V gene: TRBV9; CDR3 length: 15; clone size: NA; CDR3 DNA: TGTGCCAGCAGCGGACTAGCGGGGGGGCAAGTGACCCAGTACTTC; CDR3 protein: CASSGLAGGQVTQYF
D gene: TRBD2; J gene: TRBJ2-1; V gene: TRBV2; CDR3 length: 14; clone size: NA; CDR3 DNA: TGTGCCAGCAGCTTGGGCGGGGGGGATAATGAGCAGTTCTTC; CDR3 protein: CASSLGGGDNEQFF
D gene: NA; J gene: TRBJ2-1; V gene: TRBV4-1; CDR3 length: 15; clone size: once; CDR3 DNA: TGCGCCAGCAGCCCACCGTCCGGACAGATCAATGAGCAGTTCTTC; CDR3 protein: CASSPPSGQINEQFF
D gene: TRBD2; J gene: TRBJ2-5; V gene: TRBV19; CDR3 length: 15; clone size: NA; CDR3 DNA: TGTGCCAGTAGTATACGGCGGGGGGGCCCAGAGACCCAGTACTTC; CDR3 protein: CASSIRRGGPETQYF
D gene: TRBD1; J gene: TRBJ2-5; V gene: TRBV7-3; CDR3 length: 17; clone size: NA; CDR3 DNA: TGTGCCAGCAGCCCAAGCCGTGGACAGGGGAGCCAAGAGACCCAGTACTTC; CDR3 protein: CASSPSRGQGSQETQYF
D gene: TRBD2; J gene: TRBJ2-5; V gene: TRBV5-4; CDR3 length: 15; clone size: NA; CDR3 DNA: TGTGCCAGCAGGGGGGGGTGGACTAGAGAAGAGACCCAGTACTTC; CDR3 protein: CASRGGWTREETQYF
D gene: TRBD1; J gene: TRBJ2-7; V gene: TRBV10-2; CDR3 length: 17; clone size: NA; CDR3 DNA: TGCGCCAGCAGTGAGGTTTTTCGGACAGGGACAGCATACGAGCAGTACTTC; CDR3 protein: CASSEVFRTGTAYEQYF
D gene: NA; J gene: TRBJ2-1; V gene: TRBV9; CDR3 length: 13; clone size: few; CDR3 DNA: TGTGCCAGCAGCGCTACTTCCTACAATGAGCAGTTCTTC; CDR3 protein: CASSATSYNEQFF
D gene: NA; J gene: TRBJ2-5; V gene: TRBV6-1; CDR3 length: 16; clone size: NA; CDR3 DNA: TGTGCCAGCAGTGAAGATCTAGGGAGGCCCAAAGAGACCCAGTACTTC; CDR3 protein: CASSEDLGRPKETQYF
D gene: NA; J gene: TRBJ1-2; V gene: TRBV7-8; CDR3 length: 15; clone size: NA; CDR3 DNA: TGTGCCAGCAGCTTACAGGTTAAACCTTTCTATGGCTACACCTTC; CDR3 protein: CASSLQVKPFYGYTF
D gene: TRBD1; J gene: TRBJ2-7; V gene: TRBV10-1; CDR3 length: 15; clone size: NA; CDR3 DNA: TGCGCCAGCAGCGATCCGGGACAGGCGGTTCGCGAGCAGTACTTC; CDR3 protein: CASSDPGQAVREQYF
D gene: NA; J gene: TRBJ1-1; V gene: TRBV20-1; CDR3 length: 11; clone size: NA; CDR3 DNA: TGCAGTGCTTGGTTAGGGCAGGGAGCTTTCTTT; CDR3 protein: CSAWLGQGAFF
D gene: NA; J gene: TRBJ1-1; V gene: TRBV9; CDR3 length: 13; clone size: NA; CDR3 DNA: TGTGCCAGCAGCCAAGGGGGGAGCACTGAAGCTTTCTTT; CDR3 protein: CASSQGGSTEAFF
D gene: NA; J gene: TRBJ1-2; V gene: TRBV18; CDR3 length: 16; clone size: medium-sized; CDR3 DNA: TGTGCCAGCTCACCACCGGGGCGCCAGGATAACTATGGCTACACCTTC; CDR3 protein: CASSPPGRQDNYGYTF
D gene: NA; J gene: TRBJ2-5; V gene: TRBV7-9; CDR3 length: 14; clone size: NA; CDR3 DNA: TGTGCCAGCAGCTTGGACAGCCTGTTGGAGACCCAGTACTTC; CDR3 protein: CASSLDSLLETQYF
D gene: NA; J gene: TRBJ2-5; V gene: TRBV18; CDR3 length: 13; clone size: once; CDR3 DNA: TGTGCCAGCTGTCGGGACGGACAAGAGACCCAGTACTTC; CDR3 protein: CASCRDGQETQYF
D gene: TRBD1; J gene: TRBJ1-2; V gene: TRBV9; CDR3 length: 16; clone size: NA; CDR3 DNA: TGTGCCAGCAGCGTAGACGACAGGGGCGTATCCTATGGCTACACCTTC; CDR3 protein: CASSVDDRGVSYGYTF
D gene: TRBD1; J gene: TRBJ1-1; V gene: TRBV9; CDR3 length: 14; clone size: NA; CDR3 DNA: TGTGCCAGCAGCTTCGGACAGGGGAACACTGAAGCTTTCTTT; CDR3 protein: CASSFGQGNTEAFF
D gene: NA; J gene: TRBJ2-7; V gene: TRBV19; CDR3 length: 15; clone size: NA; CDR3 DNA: TGTGCCAGTAGTATACGACCAGGGGTCTCCTACGAGCAGTACTTC; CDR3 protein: CASSIRPGVSYEQYF
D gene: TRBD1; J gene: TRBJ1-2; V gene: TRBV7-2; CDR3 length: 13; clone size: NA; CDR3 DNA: TGTGCCAGCAGCTTTCAGGGGGCGGTTGGCTACACCTTC; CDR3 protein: CASSFQGAVGYTF
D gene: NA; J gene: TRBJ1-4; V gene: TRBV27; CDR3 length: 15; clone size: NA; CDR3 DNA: TGTGCCAGCAGTTCCGCCCAACAGGGATACGAAAAACTGTTTTTT; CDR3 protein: CASSSAQQGYEKLFF
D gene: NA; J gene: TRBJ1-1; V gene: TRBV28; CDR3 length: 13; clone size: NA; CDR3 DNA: TGTGCCAGCACTACCTATGCGGCCTCCCAAGCTTTCTTT; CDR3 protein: CASTTYAASQAFF
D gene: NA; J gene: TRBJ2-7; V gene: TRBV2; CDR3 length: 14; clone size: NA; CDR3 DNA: TGTGCCAGCAGTCAGGGTAATCGCTACTACGAGCAGTACTTC; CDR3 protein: CASSQGNRYYEQYF
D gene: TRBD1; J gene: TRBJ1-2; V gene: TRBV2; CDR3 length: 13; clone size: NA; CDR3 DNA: TGTGCCAGCGCAGGGGGCGCGGGATATGGCTACACCTTC; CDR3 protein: CASAGGAGYGYTF
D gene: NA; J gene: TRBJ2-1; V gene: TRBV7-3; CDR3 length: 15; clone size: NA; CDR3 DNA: TGTGCCAGCAGCTCAAAACCGAGCTCCTACAATGAGCAGTTCTTC; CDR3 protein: CASSSKPSSYNEQFF
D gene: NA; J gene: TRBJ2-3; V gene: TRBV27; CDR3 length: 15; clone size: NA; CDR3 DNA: TGTGCCAGCAGTTACCGGGACCTTCACACAGATACGCAGTATTTT; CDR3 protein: CASSYRDLHTDTQYF
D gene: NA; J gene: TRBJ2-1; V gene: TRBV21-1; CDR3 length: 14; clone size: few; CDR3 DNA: TGTGCCACCAGGACGTTACAGGGGGCTAGAGAGCAGTTCTTC; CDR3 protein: CATRTLQGAREQFF
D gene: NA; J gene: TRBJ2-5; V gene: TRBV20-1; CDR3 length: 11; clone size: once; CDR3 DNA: TGCAGTGCGCGGCTATCGGAGACCCAGTACTTC; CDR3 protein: CSARLSETQYF
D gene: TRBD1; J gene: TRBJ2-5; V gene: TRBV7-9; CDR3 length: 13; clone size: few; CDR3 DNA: TGTGCCAGCAGCCTCGGACAGGGGGAGACCCAGTACTTC; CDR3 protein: CASSLGQGETQYF
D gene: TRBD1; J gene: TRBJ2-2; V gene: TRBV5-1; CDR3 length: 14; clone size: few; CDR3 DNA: TGCGCCAGCAGTAGAACACGGGACAGGTCTGCGCTGTTTTTT; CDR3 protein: CASSRTRDRSALFF
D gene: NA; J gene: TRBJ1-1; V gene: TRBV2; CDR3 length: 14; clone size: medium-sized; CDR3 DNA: TGTGCCAGCAGTGAAATTGGGGGTCGCACTGAAGCTTTCTTT; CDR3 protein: CASSEIGGRTEAFF
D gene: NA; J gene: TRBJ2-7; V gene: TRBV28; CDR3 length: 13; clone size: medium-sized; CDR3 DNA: TGTGCCAGCACCCCCAGGGCCAGACCCGAGCAGTACTTC; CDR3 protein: CASTPRARPEQYF
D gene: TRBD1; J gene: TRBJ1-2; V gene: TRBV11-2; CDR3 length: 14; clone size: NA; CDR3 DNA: TGTGCCAGCAGCTTAGACGGACAGGTTACCGGCTACACCTTC; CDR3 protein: CASSLDGQVTGYTF
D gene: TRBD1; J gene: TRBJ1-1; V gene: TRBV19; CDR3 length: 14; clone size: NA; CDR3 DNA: TGTGCCAGTAGGGAGGACAGGGGTGACACTGAAGCTTTCTTT; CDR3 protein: CASREDRGDTEAFF
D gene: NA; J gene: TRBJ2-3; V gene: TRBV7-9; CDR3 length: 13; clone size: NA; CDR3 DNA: TGTGCCAGCAGCAAGGACCGCAGGGATACGCAGTATTTT; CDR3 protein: CASSKDRRDTQYF
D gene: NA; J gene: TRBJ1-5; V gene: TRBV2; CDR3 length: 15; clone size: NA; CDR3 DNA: TGTGCCAGCGAAACAGGGCGTTATAGCAATCAGCCCCAGCATTTT; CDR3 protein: CASETGRYSNQPQHF
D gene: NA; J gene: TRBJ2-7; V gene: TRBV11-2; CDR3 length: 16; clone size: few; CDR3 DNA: TGTGCCAGCAGCTATCAACCGATCGGGACCGCCGATGAGCAGTACTTC; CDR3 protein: CASSYQPIGTADEQYF
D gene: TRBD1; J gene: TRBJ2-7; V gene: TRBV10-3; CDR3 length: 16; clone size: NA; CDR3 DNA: TGTGCCATCAGTGAGTCTCAGGGGGCGTTCCCCTACGAGCAGTACTTC; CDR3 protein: CAISESQGAFPYEQYF
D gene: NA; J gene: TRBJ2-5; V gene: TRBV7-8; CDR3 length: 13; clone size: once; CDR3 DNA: TGTGCCAGCAGCCAACTAGTGTTTGAGACCCAGTACTTC; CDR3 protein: CASSQLVFETQYF
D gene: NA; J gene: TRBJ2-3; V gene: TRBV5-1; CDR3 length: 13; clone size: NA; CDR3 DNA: TGCGCCAGCAGCTCGATGGGGGCAGATACGCAGTATTTT; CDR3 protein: CASSSMGADTQYF